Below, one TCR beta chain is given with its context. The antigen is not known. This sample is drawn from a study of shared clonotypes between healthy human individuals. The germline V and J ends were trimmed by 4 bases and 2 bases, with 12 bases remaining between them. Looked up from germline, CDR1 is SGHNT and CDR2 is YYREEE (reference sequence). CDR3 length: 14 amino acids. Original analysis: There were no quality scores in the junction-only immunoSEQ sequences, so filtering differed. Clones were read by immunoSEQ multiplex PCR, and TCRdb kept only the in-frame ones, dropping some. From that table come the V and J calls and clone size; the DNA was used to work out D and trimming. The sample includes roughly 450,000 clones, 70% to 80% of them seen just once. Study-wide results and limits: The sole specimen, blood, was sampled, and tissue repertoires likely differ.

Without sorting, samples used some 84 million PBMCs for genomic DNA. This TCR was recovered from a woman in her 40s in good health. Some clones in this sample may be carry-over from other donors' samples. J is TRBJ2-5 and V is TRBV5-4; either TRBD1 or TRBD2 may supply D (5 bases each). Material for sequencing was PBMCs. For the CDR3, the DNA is TGTGCCAGCAGCCTCCTGAGGGGACAAGAGACCCAGTACTTC. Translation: CASSLLRGQETQYF.